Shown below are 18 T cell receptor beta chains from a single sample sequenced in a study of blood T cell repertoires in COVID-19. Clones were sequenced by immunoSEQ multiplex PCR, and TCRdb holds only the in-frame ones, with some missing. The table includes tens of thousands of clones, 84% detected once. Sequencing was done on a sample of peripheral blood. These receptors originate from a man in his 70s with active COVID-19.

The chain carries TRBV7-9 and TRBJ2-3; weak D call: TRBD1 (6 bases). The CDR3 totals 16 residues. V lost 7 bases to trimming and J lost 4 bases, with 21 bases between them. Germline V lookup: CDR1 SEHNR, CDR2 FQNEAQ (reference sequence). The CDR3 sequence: CASTLGSIRQADTQYF. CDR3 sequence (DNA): TGTGCCAGCACCCTGGGGTCGATTAGACAGGCAGATACGCAGTATTTT.

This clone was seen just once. CDR3 in amino acids: CASNPPAGNNEQFF. The DNA of the CDR3 is TGTGCCAGCAACCCGCCGGCGGGAAACAATGAGCAGTTCTTC. V gene TRBV18 combines with J gene TRBJ2-1; D possibly corresponds to TRBD2 (6 bases). Per germline, CDR1 KGHSH and CDR2 LQKENI. The CDR3 covers 14 residues. Trimming left V 8 bases short and J 5 bases short, with 16 bases between.

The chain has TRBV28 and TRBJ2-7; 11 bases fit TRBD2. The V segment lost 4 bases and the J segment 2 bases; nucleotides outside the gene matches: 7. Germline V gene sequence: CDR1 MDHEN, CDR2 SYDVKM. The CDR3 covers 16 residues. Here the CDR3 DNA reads TGTGCCAGCAGTTCGCAGGGACTAGCGGCCCCCTACGAGCAGTACTTC. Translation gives CASSSQGLAAPYEQYF. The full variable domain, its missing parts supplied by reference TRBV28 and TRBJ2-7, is DVKVTQSSRYLVKRTGEKVFLECVQDMDHENMFWYRQDPGLGLRLIYFSYDVKMKEKGDIPEGYSVSREKKERFSLILESASTNQTSMYLCASSSQGLAAPYEQYFGPGTRLTVT.

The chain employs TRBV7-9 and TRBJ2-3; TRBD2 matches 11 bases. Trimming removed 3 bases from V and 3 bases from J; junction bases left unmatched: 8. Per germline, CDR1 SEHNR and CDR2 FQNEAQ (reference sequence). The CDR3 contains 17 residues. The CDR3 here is CASSFGLAGGGTDTQYF. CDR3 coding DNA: TGTGCCAGCAGCTTCGGCCTAGCGGGAGGAGGGACAGATACGCAGTATTTT.

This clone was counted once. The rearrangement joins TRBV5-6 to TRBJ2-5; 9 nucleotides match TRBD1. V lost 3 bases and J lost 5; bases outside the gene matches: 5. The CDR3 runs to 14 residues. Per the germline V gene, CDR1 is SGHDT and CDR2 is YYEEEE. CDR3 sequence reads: CASSWNRGRETQYF. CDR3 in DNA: TGTGCCAGCAGCTGGAACAGGGGGCGGGAGACCCAGTACTTC.

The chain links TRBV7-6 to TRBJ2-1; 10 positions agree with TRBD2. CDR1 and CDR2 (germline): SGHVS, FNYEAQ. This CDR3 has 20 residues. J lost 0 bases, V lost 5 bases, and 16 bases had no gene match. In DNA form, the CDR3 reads TGTGCCAGCAGCCGGAGAACACTAACTAGCGGGACCACCTCCTACAATGAGCAGTTCTTC. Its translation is CASSRRTLTSGTTSYNEQFF. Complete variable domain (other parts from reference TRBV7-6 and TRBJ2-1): GAGVSQSPRYKVTKRGQDVALRCDPISGHVSLYWYRQALGQGPEFLTYFNYEAQQDKSGLPNDRFSAERPEGSISTLTIQRTEQRDSAMYRCASSRRTLTSGTTSYNEQFFGPGTRLTVL.

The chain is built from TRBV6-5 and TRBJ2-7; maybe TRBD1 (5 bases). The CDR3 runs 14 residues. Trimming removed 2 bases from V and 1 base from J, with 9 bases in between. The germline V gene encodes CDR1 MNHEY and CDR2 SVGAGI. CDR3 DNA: TGTGCCAGCAGTTACGCGCAGGGTTCCTACGAGCAGTACTTC. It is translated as CASSYAQGSYEQYF.

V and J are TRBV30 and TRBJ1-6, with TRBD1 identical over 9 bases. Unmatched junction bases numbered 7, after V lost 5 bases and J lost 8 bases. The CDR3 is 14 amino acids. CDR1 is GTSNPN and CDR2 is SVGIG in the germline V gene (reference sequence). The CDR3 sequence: CAWAYRDRDSPLHF. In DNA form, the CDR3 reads TGTGCCTGGGCATACCGGGACAGGGATTCACCCCTCCACTTT.

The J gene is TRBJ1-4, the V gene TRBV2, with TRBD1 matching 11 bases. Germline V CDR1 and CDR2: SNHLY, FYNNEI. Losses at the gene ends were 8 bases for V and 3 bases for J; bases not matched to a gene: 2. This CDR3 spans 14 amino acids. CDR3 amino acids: CASRDRGANEKLFF. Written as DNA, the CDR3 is TGTGCCAGCCGGGACAGGGGGGCTAATGAAAAACTGTTTTTT. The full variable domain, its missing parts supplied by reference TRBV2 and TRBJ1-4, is EPEVTQTPSHQVTQMGQEVILRCVPISNHLYFYWYRQILGQKVEFLVSFYNNEISEKSEIFDDQFSVERPDGSNFTLKIRSTKLEDSAMYFCASRDRGANEKLFFGSGTQLSVL.

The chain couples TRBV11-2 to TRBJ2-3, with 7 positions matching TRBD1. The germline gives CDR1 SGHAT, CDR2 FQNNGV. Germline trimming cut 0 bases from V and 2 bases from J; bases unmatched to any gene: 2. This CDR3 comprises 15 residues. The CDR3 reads CASSLDGQATDTQYF. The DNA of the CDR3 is TGTGCCAGCAGCTTAGATGGACAGGCCACAGATACGCAGTATTTT. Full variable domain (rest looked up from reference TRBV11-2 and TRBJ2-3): EAGVAQSPRYKIIEKRQSVAFWCNPISGHATLYWYQQILGQGPKLLIQFQNNGVVDDSQLPKDRFSAERLKGVDSTLKIQPAKLEDSAVYLCASSLDGQATDTQYFGPGTRLTVL.

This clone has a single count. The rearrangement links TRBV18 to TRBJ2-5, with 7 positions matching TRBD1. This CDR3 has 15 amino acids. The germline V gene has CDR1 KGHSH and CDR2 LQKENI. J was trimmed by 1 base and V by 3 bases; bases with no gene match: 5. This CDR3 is CASSPQGQFQETQYF. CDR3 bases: TGTGCCAGCTCACCTCAGGGACAGTTCCAAGAGACCCAGTACTTC.

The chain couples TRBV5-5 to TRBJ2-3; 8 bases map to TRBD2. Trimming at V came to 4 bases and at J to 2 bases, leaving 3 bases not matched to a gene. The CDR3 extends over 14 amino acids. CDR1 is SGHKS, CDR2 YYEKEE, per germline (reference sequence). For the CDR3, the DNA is TGTGCCAGCAGCCGACTAGCGACCACAGATACGCAGTATTTT. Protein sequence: CASSRLATTDTQYF.

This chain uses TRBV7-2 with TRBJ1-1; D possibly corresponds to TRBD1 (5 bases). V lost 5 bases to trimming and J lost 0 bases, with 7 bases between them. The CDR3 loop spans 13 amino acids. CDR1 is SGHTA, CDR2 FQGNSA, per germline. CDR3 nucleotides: TGTGCCAGCAGCCGACAGATGAACACTGAAGCTTTCTTT. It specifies CASSRQMNTEAFF.

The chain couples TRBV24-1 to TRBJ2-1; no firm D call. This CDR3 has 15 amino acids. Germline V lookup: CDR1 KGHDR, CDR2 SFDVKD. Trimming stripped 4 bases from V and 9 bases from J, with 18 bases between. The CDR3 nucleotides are TGTGCCACCAGTGACCCACTACTCGCGCGCAGTGAGCAGTTCTTC. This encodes CATSDPLLARSEQFF.

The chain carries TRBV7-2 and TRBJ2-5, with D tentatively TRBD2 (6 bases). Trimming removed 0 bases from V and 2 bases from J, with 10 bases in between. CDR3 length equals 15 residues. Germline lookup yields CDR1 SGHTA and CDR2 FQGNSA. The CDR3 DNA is TGTGCCAGCAGCTTAGCGCAGGGAGGTCAAGAGACCCAGTACTTC. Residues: CASSLAQGGQETQYF.

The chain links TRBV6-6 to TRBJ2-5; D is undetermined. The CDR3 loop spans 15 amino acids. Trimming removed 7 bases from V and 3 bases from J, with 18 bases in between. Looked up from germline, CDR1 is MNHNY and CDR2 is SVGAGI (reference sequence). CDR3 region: CASTQFTLQKETQYF. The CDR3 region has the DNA TGTGCCAGCACCCAATTCACTCTGCAAAAAGAGACCCAGTACTTC.

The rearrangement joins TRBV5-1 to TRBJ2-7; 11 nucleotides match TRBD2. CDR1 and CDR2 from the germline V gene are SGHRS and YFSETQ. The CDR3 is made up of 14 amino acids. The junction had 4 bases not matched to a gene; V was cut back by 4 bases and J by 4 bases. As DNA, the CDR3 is TGCGCCAGCAGCGGAACTAGCGGGAGTTACGAGCAGTACTTC. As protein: CASSGTSGSYEQYF.

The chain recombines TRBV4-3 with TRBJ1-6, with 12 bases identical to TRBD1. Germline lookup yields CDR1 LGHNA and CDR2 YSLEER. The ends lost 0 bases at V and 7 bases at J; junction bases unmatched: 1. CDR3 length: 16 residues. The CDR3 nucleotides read TGCGCCAGCAGCCAAGATGGGACAGGGGGCAATTCACCCCTCCACTTT. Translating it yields CASSQDGTGGNSPLHF.